One T cell receptor beta chain is described in this entry. Its antigen remains unknown. This record comes from a study of vaccination and CD4 T cells after COVID-19. Study-level background: Convalescent persons amounted to six males plus four females, two of whom were Hispanic. Investigators drew the post-COVID samples a median around 98 days after diagnosis, with a range of 35 to 161.

Stated treatment: approximately 11-day PBMC culture with coronavirus spike peptide pools or control peptides (ViraFEST assay). Sequencing of the DNA from cultured CD4+ T cells was carried out with the Oncomine TCR Beta short-read assay. TCRdb re-called the PCR reads with MiXCR, one entry per CDR3 protein. Here the sample spans approximately 20,000 distinct CDR3 sequences, about 71% being singletons. Germline loops: CDR1 SGHNT, CDR2 YYREEE (reference sequence). Trimming pared 3 bases from V and 6 bases from J, leaving 18 bases between. The CDR3 has 16 amino acids. The V gene is TRBV5-4, the J gene TRBJ2-2; perhaps TRBD1 as D (5 bases). Sequences were obtained from CD4+ T cells from blood, cultured in vitro. The TCR was taken from a human donor who had recovered from COVID-19. The CDR3 nucleotides read TGTGCCAGCAGCTCACCCCCCCAGGGTTTGGCCGGGGAGCTGTTTTTT. Translating gives CASSSPPQGLAGELFF.